This passage covers 32 T cell receptor beta chains from one sample sequenced in a study of OX40 agonist ivuxolimab in advanced cancers. The method was immunoSEQ multiplex PCR; TCRdb's version includes in-frame clones alone and lacks a portion of them. This table holds more than 35,000 clones, about 88% found once. This specimen consisted of CD4+ or CD8+ T cells sorted from blood, obtained in a trial of the OX40 agonist ivuxolimab. These TCRs come from an adult with an advanced solid tumor such as melanoma, head and neck, liver or kidney cancer.

The rearrangement links TRBV6-1 to TRBJ1-2; D is perhaps TRBD1 (5 bases). The germline V gene encodes CDR1 MNHNS and CDR2 SASEGT. This CDR3 region has 15 residues. Deletions cut 0 bases from V and 5 bases from J, with 13 bases between. CDR3 nucleotides: TGTGCCAGCAGTGAAGCGGGAGGGGTAAAATATGGCTACACCTTC. This translates into CASSEAGGVKYGYTF.

The chain employs TRBV27 and TRBJ2-7; the match to TRBD1 covers 12 bases. V dropped 9 bases and J dropped 7; count of bases not matched to a gene: 4. This CDR3 contains 12 residues. Germline assignment: CDR1 MNHEY and CDR2 SMNVEV (reference sequence). In nucleotides, the CDR3 is TGTGCCAGTGGGACAGGGGGCTTTGAGCAGTACTTC. Translating gives CASGTGGFEQYF.

The chain joins TRBV11-2 to TRBJ1-6; D is undetermined. The CDR3 has 13 amino acids. Trimming removed 0 bases from V and 14 bases from J, with 11 bases in between. Germline CDR1 is SGHAT and CDR2 is FQNNGV. The CDR3 region is CASSLEGYSTLHF. CDR3 sequence (DNA): TGTGCCAGCAGCTTAGAGGGGTATAGCACCCTCCACTTT.

The chain is built from TRBV5-1 and TRBJ2-7; TRBD1 matches at 8 bases. Germline loops: CDR1 SGHRS, CDR2 YFSETQ. Trimming at V came to 0 bases and at J to 2 bases, leaving 7 bases not matched to a gene. The CDR3 has 16 residues. The CDR3 sequence: CASSLVPGQVPYEQYF. The CDR3 coding sequence is TGCGCCAGCAGCTTGGTACCGGGACAGGTTCCCTACGAGCAGTACTTC.

A few counts support this clone. The same CDR3 is also encoded by other DNA sequences in this sample. The rearrangement uses TRBV4-3 and TRBJ2-7; the D gene could be TRBD1 or TRBD2 (5 bases each). Trimming removed 0 bases from V and 2 bases from J, with 8 bases in between. Germline-derived CDR1 and CDR2 are LGHNA and YSLEER. The CDR3 loop spans 14 amino acids. CDR3 coding DNA: TGCGCCAGCAGCCAAGAGAGGGGAACCTACGAGCAGTACTTC. The encoded protein is CASSQERGTYEQYF.

The J gene is TRBJ1-1, the V gene TRBV11-2; D may be TRBD1 (6 bases). Looked up from germline, CDR1 is SGHAT and CDR2 is FQNNGV. V dropped 7 bases and J dropped 4 bases, with 19 bases sitting between them. The CDR3 loop spans 15 amino acids. The CDR3 bases are TGTGCCAGCATACCCGCGGGGCAGGGGCCCACTGAAGCTTTCTTT. It specifies CASIPAGQGPTEAFF.

Only one count was recorded for this clone. The chain has TRBV15 and TRBJ2-1; D is undetermined. CDR3 length: 15 residues. Trimming stripped 0 bases from V and 1 base from J, with 7 bases between. Germline CDR1 is LNHNV and CDR2 is YYDKDF (reference sequence). The DNA of the CDR3 is TGTGCCACCAGCAGAGATAAGGGTTCCTACAATGAGCAGTTCTTC. Protein product: CATSRDKGSYNEQFF.

The V call is TRBV14, the J call TRBJ2-5; D is undetermined. This CDR3 is 14 amino acids long. Germline assignment: CDR1 SGHDN and CDR2 FVKESK. The ends were cut back, 2 bases at V and 0 bases at J, with 7 bases in the middle. CDR3 nucleotide sequence: TGTGCCAGCAGCCAATCGGCCAACCAAGAGACCCAGTACTTC. Translating it yields CASSQSANQETQYF.

This chain uses TRBV19 with TRBJ2-1, with D unresolved. CDR3 length: 13 amino acids. The V gene's germline CDR1 is LNHDA and CDR2 SQIVND (reference sequence). Trimming left V 6 bases short and J 3 bases short, with 9 bases between. The CDR3 region is CASREGYYNEQFF. The CDR3, as DNA: TGTGCCAGTAGGGAAGGGTACTACAATGAGCAGTTCTTC.

J is TRBJ2-7 and V is TRBV6-5, with a tentative D call TRBD2 (6 bases). V was shortened by 2 bases and J by 2 bases, with 13 bases between the two germline ends. Germline V CDR1 and CDR2: MNHEY, SVGAGI. CDR3 length equals 15 residues. CDR3 residues: CASSYGGLLTYEQYF. DNA for the CDR3: TGTGCCAGCAGTTACGGGGGACTTCTCACCTACGAGCAGTACTTC.

The chain joins TRBV9 to TRBJ2-7; D possibly uses TRBD1 or TRBD2 (5 bases each). Trimming took 0 bases from V and 3 from J, leaving 13 bases between them. The germline V gene encodes CDR1 SGDLS and CDR2 YYNGEE. This CDR3 spans 15 amino acids. The CDR3 loop is CASSVGGTAVYEQYF. Here the CDR3 DNA reads TGTGCCAGCAGCGTAGGGGGGACGGCTGTCTACGAGCAGTACTTC. Filled out from reference TRBV9 and TRBJ2-7, the complete variable domain reads DSGVTQTPKHLITATGQRVTLRCSPRSGDLSVYWYQQSLDQGLQFLIQYYNGEERAKGNILERFSAQQFPDLHSELNLSSLELGDSALYFCASSVGGTAVYEQYFGPGTRLTVT.

This rearrangement joins TRBV6-6 to TRBJ2-7, with 8 positions matching TRBD1. V shed 4 bases, J shed 7 bases, and the junction held 6 bases outside the gene matches. Germline V gene sequence: CDR1 MNHNY, CDR2 SVGAGI (reference sequence). The CDR3 extends over 13 amino acids. Here the CDR3 reads CASSFDRGGEQYF. The CDR3, as DNA: TGTGCCAGCAGTTTCGACAGGGGCGGGGAGCAGTACTTC.

The V gene is TRBV28, the J gene TRBJ2-6; no clear D. CDR3 length equals 15 residues. Trimming took off 2 bases at V and 2 bases at J, with 7 bases between the two ends. Germline loops: CDR1 MDHEN, CDR2 SYDVKM. Written as DNA, the CDR3 is TGTGCCAGCAGTTTACTTGGGACTGGGGCCAACGTCCTGACTTTC. The encoded protein is CASSLLGTGANVLTF.

The gene calls are TRBV27 and TRBJ1-4, with D unresolved. The CDR3 totals 15 residues. The V end lost 5 bases, the J end lost 4 bases, and 14 bases lay between the germline ends. CDR1 and CDR2 (germline): MNHEY, SMNVEV (reference sequence). The CDR3: CASSPLPVGNEKLFF. CDR3 nucleotide sequence: TGTGCCAGCAGTCCCCTCCCGGTGGGTAATGAAAAACTGTTTTTT.

By share, this clone counts as medium-sized. This sequence joins TRBV4-3 and TRBJ1-3; D is uncertain. The V end lost 4 bases, the J end lost 0 bases, and 10 bases lay between the germline ends. CDR1 and CDR2 from the germline V gene are LGHNA and YSLEER. The CDR3 totals 15 residues. The CDR3 here is CASSLGEGSGNTIYF. The CDR3 nucleotides read TGCGCCAGCAGCCTGGGAGAAGGCTCTGGAAACACCATATATTTT.

V is TRBV27 and J is TRBJ2-1; 15 positions match TRBD2. The V gene end was trimmed by 5 bases and the J gene end by 5 bases; junction bases not matched to a gene: 4. CDR1 is MNHEY, CDR2 SMNVEV, per germline (reference sequence). The CDR3 is made up of 16 amino acids. The CDR3, as DNA: TGTGCCAGCAGTGGACTAGCGGGGGGGCCCCACAATGAGCAGTTCTTC. This sequence encodes CASSGLAGGPHNEQFF.

The rearrangement joins TRBV7-2 to TRBJ2-1; a weak D match, TRBD1 (5 bases). The CDR3 contains 13 residues. The V gene lost 7 bases and the J gene lost 5 bases, with 12 bases spanning the gap. CDR1 is SGHTA and CDR2 is FQGNSA in the germline V gene. The CDR3 bases are TGTGCCAGCATTGGAATAGGGGACAATGAGCAGTTCTTC. This translates into CASIGIGDNEQFF.

V is TRBV30 and J is TRBJ2-3; possibly TRBD1 for D (5 bases). Looked up from germline, CDR1 is GTSNPN and CDR2 is SVGIG (reference sequence). This CDR3 has 14 residues. The germline V and J ends were trimmed by 3 bases and 3 bases, with 13 bases remaining between them. CDR3 in amino acids: CAWSGRVRTDTQYF. CDR3 nucleotides: TGTGCCTGGAGCGGCAGGGTTCGGACAGATACGCAGTATTTT.

The genes are TRBV11-2 and TRBJ1-1, with TRBD1 identical over 8 bases. The junction had 6 bases not matched to a gene; V was cut back by 0 bases and J by 3 bases. CDR1 is SGHAT, CDR2 FQNNGV, per germline. The CDR3 is 16 residues long. The CDR3 is CASSLDARGLDTEAFF. CDR3 nucleotides: TGTGCCAGCAGCTTAGACGCCAGGGGGCTTGACACTGAAGCTTTCTTT.

The CDR3 bases are TGTGCCAGTACCATAGGAACGACAGTTCCCTATGGCTACACCTTC. This codes for CASTIGTTVPYGYTF. The V and J genes are TRBV19 and TRBJ1-2; maybe TRBD1 (5 bases). V was shortened by 7 bases and J by 4 bases, with 19 bases between the two germline ends. CDR3 length: 15 amino acids. Looked up from germline, CDR1 is LNHDA and CDR2 is SQIVND (reference sequence).

The chain has TRBV7-9 and TRBJ1-2; D possibly corresponds to TRBD1 (6 bases). The V and J ends lost 1 base and 0 bases respectively, with 6 bases between them. The CDR3 extends over 14 amino acids. Germline CDR1 SEHNR, CDR2 FQNEAQ (reference sequence). CDR3 residues: CASSLGTANYGYTF. The CDR3 nucleotides are TGTGCCAGCAGCTTAGGGACAGCTAACTATGGCTACACCTTC. Combining the CDR3 with reference TRBV7-9 and TRBJ1-2 gives the whole variable domain DTGVSQNPRHKITKRGQNVTFRCDPISEHNRLYWYRQTLGQGPEFLTYFQNEAQLEKSRLLSDRFSAERPKGSFSTLEIQRTEQGDSAMYLCASSLGTANYGYTFGSGTRLTVV.

This chain uses TRBV7-2 with TRBJ2-5; the match to TRBD2 covers 9 bases. The CDR3 has 14 amino acids. Germline assignment: CDR1 SGHTA and CDR2 FQGNSA. The trim removed 4 bases at V and 5 bases at J, leaving 5 bases unmatched. CDR3 region: CASSSWTSEETQYF. The CDR3 coding sequence is TGTGCCAGCAGCTCGTGGACTAGCGAGGAGACCCAGTACTTC. Variable domain in full (rest from reference TRBV7-2 and TRBJ2-5): GAGVSQSPSNKVTEKGKDVELRCDPISGHTALYWYRQSLGQGLEFLIYFQGNSAPDKSGLPSDRFSAERTGGSVSTLTIQRTQQEDSAVYLCASSSWTSEETQYFGPGTRLLVL.

This clone was seen repeatedly, ten times or more. The chain employs TRBV30 and TRBJ2-1; 10 bases line up with TRBD1. The CDR3 runs 14 residues. V lost 2 bases to trimming and J lost 4 bases; unmatched junction nucleotides: 2. CDR1 and CDR2 (germline): GTSNPN, SVGIG (reference sequence). Written as DNA, the CDR3 is TGTGCCTGGAGTACGGGACAGGGGTACAATGAGCAGTTCTTC. The encoded protein is CAWSTGQGYNEQFF. Drawing the rest from reference TRBV30 and TRBJ2-1, the complete variable domain is SQTIHQWPATLVQPVGSPLSLECTVEGTSNPNLYWYRQAAGRGLQLLFYSVGIGQISSEVPQNLSASRPQDRQFILSSKKLLLSDSGFYLCAWSTGQGYNEQFFGPGTRLTVL.

The CDR3 spells CASSSGGASSEAFF. DNA of the CDR3: TGTGCCAGCAGCTCCGGAGGGGCGTCCTCTGAAGCTTTCTTT. This rearrangement joins TRBV5-4 to TRBJ1-1; tentatively, D is TRBD1 (5 bases). Germline loops: CDR1 SGHNT, CDR2 YYREEE (reference sequence). The CDR3 sequence is 14 residues long. V lost 3 bases and J lost 6, with 15 bases in between. The complete variable domain, with remaining parts taken from reference TRBV5-4 and TRBJ1-1, reads ETGVTQSPTHLIKTRGQQVTLRCSSQSGHNTVSWYQQALGQGPQFIFQYYREEENGRGNFPPRFSGLQFPNYSSELNVNALELDDSALYLCASSSGGASSEAFFGQGTRLTVV.

The chain uses TRBV9 and TRBJ1-2, with TRBD1 matching 8 bases. J was trimmed by 8 bases and V by 3 bases; bases with no gene match: 6. Germline loops: CDR1 SGDLS, CDR2 YYNGEE. This CDR3 comprises 13 residues. In nucleotides, the CDR3 is TGTGCCAGCAGCGCCGGACAGGGAGGAGGCTACACCTTC. This translates into CASSAGQGGGYTF.

This clone was observed once. J is TRBJ1-1 and V is TRBV30; perhaps TRBD1 as D (5 bases). The CDR3 sequence is 12 residues long. Germline V CDR1 and CDR2: GTSNPN, SVGIG (reference sequence). With 4 bases removed from V and 11 bases from J, the gap between germline ends came to 17 bases. The CDR3 here is CAWTGLHNTAFF. The CDR3 DNA follows: TGTGCCTGGACAGGGCTTCATAACACGGCTTTCTTT. The full variable domain, in which reference TRBV30 and TRBJ1-1 provide the parts outside the CDR3, is SQTIHQWPATLVQPVGSPLSLECTVEGTSNPNLYWYRQAAGRGLQLLFYSVGIGQISSEVPQNLSASRPQDRQFILSSKKLLLSDSGFYLCAWTGLHNTAFFGQGTRLTVV.

The rearrangement uses TRBV10-1 and TRBJ2-2; 10 bases are shared with TRBD2. J was trimmed by 6 bases and V by 2 bases; bases with no gene match: 3. The CDR3 totals 15 residues. Germline CDR1 WNHNN, CDR2 SYGVQD (reference sequence). The CDR3 DNA follows: TGCGCCAGCAGTGAGGCCAGCGGGGGGGCCGGGGAGCTGTTTTTT. Translation gives CASSEASGGAGELFF.

The V call is TRBV6-5, the J call TRBJ2-5; TRBD1 aligns across 10 bases. V shed 6 bases, J shed 2 bases, and the junction held 6 bases outside the gene matches. The CDR3 runs 15 residues. The germline V gene has CDR1 MNHEY and CDR2 SVGAGI. Written as DNA, the CDR3 is TGTGCCAGCAGCCTCGGGACAGGGGTTCAAGAGACCCAGTACTTC. It codes for CASSLGTGVQETQYF.

The V gene is TRBV9, the J gene TRBJ1-4; D unclear. The germline V gene encodes CDR1 SGDLS and CDR2 YYNGEE. The CDR3 contains 17 residues. The V end lost 0 bases, the J end lost 0 bases, and 12 bases lay between the germline ends. CDR3 DNA: TGTGCCAGCAGCGTAGAAAACGGGGAAGCAACTAATGAAAAACTGTTTTTT. It specifies CASSVENGEATNEKLFF. Complete variable domain (other parts from reference TRBV9 and TRBJ1-4): DSGVTQTPKHLITATGQRVTLRCSPRSGDLSVYWYQQSLDQGLQFLIQYYNGEERAKGNILERFSAQQFPDLHSELNLSSLELGDSALYFCASSVENGEATNEKLFFGSGTQLSVL.

This clone was found once. One base away lies a much larger clone, so this may be a sequencing read error. The chain couples TRBV7-6 to TRBJ2-3; no clear D. The germline V gene has CDR1 SGHVS and CDR2 FNYEAQ. Trimming cost V 1 base and J 6 bases, with 2 bases left between them. CDR3 size: 11 residues. The CDR3 reads CASSLDDTQYF. In nucleotides, the CDR3 is TGTGCCAGCAGCTTAGATGATACGCAGTATTTT.

The chain carries TRBV27 and TRBJ2-7; 13 bases match TRBD2. CDR1 and CDR2 (germline): MNHEY, SMNVEV (reference sequence). This CDR3 has 18 residues. The V and J ends lost 5 bases and 4 bases, in that order; junction bases with no gene match: 14. CDR3 protein: CASSAGTSGANDPYEQYF. The CDR3 nucleotides are TGTGCCAGCAGTGCAGGGACTAGCGGGGCGAACGATCCTTACGAGCAGTACTTC.

The chain has TRBV6-5 and TRBJ1-1; D remains ambiguous. The length of the CDR3 is 14 residues. Looked up from germline, CDR1 is MNHEY and CDR2 is SVGAGI. Between the trimmed V and J ends, which lost 0 bases and 2 bases, there was a span of 7 bases. CDR3 DNA sequence: TGTGCCAGCAGTTACTCGATGGGAAACACTGAAGCTTTCTTT. Amino acids: CASSYSMGNTEAFF.